This T cell receptor beta chain was found in a study of OX40 agonist ivuxolimab in advanced cancers. Repertoires were generated with immunoSEQ multiplex PCR, while TCRdb's copy carries only in-frame clones and drops some. The repertoire consists of more than 55,000 clones, with 89% occurring once and the leading ten covering more than 9.5%. V gave up 3 bases and J gave up 0 bases, with 15 bases separating them. The length of the CDR3 is 17 residues. Per germline, CDR1 LNHDA and CDR2 SQIVND (reference sequence). The TCR comes from an adult with an advanced solid tumor such as melanoma, head and neck, liver or kidney cancer. Material: CD4+ or CD8+ T cells sorted from blood, obtained in a trial of the OX40 agonist ivuxolimab. The chain is built from TRBV19 and TRBJ1-3, with D unclear. The CDR3 protein is CASSIGPVGSSGNTIYF. CDR3 sequence (DNA): TGTGCCAGTAGTATTGGCCCCGTGGGGAGCTCTGGAAACACCATATATTTT.